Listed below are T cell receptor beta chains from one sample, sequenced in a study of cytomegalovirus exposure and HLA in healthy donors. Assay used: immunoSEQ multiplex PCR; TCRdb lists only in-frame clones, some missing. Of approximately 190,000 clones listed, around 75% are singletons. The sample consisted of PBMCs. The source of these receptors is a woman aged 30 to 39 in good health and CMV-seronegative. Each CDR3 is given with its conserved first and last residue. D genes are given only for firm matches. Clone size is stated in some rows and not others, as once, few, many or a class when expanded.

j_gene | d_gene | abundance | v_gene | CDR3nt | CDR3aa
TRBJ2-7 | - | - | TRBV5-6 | TGTGCCAGCAGCTTGCCAGGGACTCCAACCTACGAGCAGTACTTC | CASSLPGTPTYEQYF
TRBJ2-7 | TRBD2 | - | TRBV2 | TGTGCCAGCACGGGAGGGCAGGGCCGGTCCGAGCAGTACTTC | CASTGGQGRSEQYF
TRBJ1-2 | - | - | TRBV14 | TGTGCCAGCAGCCAAGATTCTTCCTCGACTGGGTACTATGGCTACACCTTC | CASSQDSSSTGYYGYTF
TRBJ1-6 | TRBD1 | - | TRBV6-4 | TGTGCCAGCAGCATGGACAGGGACTCACCCCTCCACTTT | CASSMDRDSPLHF
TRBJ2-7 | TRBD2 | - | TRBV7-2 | TGTGCCAGCAGCTTAGCGCTAGCGGGAAATACCTACGAGCAGTACTTC | CASSLALAGNTYEQYF
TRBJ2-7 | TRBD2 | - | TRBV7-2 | TGTGCCAGCAGCCCGGGACTAGCGGGCTACGAGCAGTACTTC | CASSPGLAGYEQYF
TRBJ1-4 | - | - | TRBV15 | TGTGCCACCAGCACCAGAGAGGGGGGGGAAAAACTGTTTTTT | CATSTREGGEKLFF
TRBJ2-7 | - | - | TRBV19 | TGTGCCAGTAGTATACTATCTCAGGGATTCTCCGAGCAGTACTTC | CASSILSQGFSEQYF
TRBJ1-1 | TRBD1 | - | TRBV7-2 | TGTGCCAGCAGCTTCAGGCCGACAGGGCGGGTGAGAAGGAACACTGAAGCTTTCTTT | CASSFRPTGRVRRNTEAFF
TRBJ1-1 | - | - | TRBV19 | TGTGCCAGTAGTCCGCGGACCAAACAGGAAGTGAACACTGAAGCTTTCTTT | CASSPRTKQEVNTEAFF
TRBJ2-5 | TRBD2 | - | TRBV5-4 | TGTGCCAGCAGGCCGGCGGGGGGGCGAGAGACCCAGTACTTC | CASRPAGGRETQYF
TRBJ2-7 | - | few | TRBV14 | TGTGCCAGCAGCCAGGGGGCATATCCCTACGAGCAGTACTTC | CASSQGAYPYEQYF
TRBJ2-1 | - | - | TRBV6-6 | TGTGCCAGCCGGGGGGCGAATGAGCAGTTCTTC | CASRGANEQFF
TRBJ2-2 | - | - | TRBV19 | TGTGCCAGTAGTATAGTACCAGCCGGGGAGCTGCTTTTT | CASSIVPAGELLF
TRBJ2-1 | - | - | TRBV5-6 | TGTGCCAGCAGCTTTCTAGCGTCCTACAATGAGCAGTTCTTC | CASSFLASYNEQFF
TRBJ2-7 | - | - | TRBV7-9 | TGTGCCAGCAGCTTAGATCCCAACGAGCAGTACTTC | CASSLDPNEQYF
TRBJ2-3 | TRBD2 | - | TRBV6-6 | TGTGCCAGCAGCGCTAGCGGGAGGGCGGGAGATACGCAGTATTTT | CASSASGRAGDTQYF
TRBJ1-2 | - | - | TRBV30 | TGTGCCTGGAGTGTACGGGGACTGCGCGGCTACACCTTC | CAWSVRGLRGYTF
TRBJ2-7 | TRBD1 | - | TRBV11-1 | TGTGCCAGCAGCTTTAGCCTTACAGGGGGCTTCTCCTACGAGCAGTACTTC | CASSFSLTGGFSYEQYF
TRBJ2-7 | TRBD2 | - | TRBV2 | TGTGCCAGCAAGGGACTAGCGGCCACCTACGAGCAGTACTTC | CASKGLAATYEQYF
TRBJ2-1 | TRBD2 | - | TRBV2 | TGTGCCAGCAGTGAAGAGGTGGGCCTAGCGGGCAATGAGCAGTTCTTC | CASSEEVGLAGNEQFF
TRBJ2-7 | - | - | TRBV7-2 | TGTGCCAGCAGCTTAGAATCTTACGAGCAGTACTTC | CASSLESYEQYF
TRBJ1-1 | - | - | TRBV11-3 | TGTGCCAGCAGCCCGGGAGAGAACACTGAAGCTTTCTTT | CASSPGENTEAFF
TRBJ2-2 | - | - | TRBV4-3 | TGCGCCAGCAGCCAACTAGCGTTAGCCGGGGAGCTGTTTTTT | CASSQLALAGELFF
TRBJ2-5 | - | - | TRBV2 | TGTGCCAGCAGAAAAGGGGTTGGCGGGACCCAGTACTTC | CASRKGVGGTQYF
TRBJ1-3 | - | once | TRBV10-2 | TGCGCCAGCAGTGAGTCGCCGGGGAGCTCTGGAAACACCATATATTTT | CASSESPGSSGNTIYF
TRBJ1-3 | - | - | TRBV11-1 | TGTGCCAGCAGCTTTCAAGGACAAAACACCATATATTTT | CASSFQGQNTIYF
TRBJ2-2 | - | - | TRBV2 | TGTGCCAGGAGGAGGGACGGTGGGAACACCGGGGAGCTGTTTTTT | CARRRDGGNTGELFF
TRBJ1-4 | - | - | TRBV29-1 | TGCAGCGTTGAACTGGGGGGGGATGAAAAACTGTTTTTT | CSVELGGDEKLFF
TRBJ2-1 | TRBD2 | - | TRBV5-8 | TGTGCCAGCAGGCATCGGGGTAGCGGGGGGGCCGGTGAGCAGTTCTTC | CASRHRGSGGAGEQFF
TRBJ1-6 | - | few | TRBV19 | TGTGCCAGTACCTTCGGGAACAGCAATTCACCCCTCCACTTT | CASTFGNSNSPLHF
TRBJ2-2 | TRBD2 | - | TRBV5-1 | TGCGCCAGCAGCTTGTGGATTAGCGGGGGTCCGAACACCGGGGAGCTGTTTTTT | CASSLWISGGPNTGELFF
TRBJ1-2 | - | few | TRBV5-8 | TGTGCCAGCAGCTTCAGGGCAGCCGGTGGCTACACCTTC | CASSFRAAGGYTF
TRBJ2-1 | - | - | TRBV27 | TGTGCCAGCAGTTTAGTCTGGGGGGGCGCCAACTACAATGAGCAGTTCTTC | CASSLVWGGANYNEQFF
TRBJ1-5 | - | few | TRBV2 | TGTGCCAGCAGTGATTCGGGGAGAAATCAGCCCCAGCATTTT | CASSDSGRNQPQHF
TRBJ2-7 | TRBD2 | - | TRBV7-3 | TGTGCCAGCAGCTTCGGTGAGCGGGGGGTCTACGAGCAGTACTTC | CASSFGERGVYEQYF
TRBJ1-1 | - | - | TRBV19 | TGTGCCAGTAGTATGGCTCACCAGAAGAACACTGAAGCTTTCTTT | CASSMAHQKNTEAFF
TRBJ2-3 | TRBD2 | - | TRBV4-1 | TGCGCCAGCAGCCAAGACCTAGCGGGGGGGCGTCCAGATACGCAGTATTTT | CASSQDLAGGRPDTQYF
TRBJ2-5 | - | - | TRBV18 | TGTGCCAGCTCATCTCAGGGAGAGACCCAGTACTTC | CASSSQGETQYF
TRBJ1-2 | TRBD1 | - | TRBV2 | TGTGCCAGCAGGGGGACAGTCTATGGCTACACCTTC | CASRGTVYGYTF
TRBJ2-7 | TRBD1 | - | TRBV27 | TGTGCCAGCAGTTTAGTACAGGGGGCCGACGAGCAGTACTTC | CASSLVQGADEQYF
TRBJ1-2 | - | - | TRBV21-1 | TGTGCCAGCAGCCCACACAGGGGAAACAACGGGGACTATGGCTACACCTTC | CASSPHRGNNGDYGYTF
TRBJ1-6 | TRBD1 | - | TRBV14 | TGTGCCAGCAGCCTCAGGGGGCGGAATTCACCCCTCCACTTT | CASSLRGRNSPLHF
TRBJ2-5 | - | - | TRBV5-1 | TGCGCCAGCAGCTTGATTGGCGGGACTCCGTACTTC | CASSLIGGTPYF
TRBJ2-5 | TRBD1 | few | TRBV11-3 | TGTGCCAGCAGCCGTACAGGGGGCCACCAAGAGACCCAGTACTTC | CASSRTGGHQETQYF
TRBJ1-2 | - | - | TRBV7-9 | TGTGCCAGCAGCACCCGGCAGAGCGCTAACTATGGCTACACCTTC | CASSTRQSANYGYTF
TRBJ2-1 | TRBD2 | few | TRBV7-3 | TGTGCCAGCAGCTCGACTAGCGGGGGTTACAATGAGCAGTTCTTC | CASSSTSGGYNEQFF
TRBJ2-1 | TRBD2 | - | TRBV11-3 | TGTGCCAGCAGCTTAGAGGGCTACGGGACTAGCGGGAGAAATGAGCAGTTCTTC | CASSLEGYGTSGRNEQFF
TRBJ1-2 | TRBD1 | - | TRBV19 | TGTGCCAGTAGAGTCTCAGGTGGGACAGGAGTGAACTATGGCTACACCTTC | CASRVSGGTGVNYGYTF
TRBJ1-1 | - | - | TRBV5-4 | TGTGCCAGCAGCTTCAGGGTTCTTGGGAACACTGAAGCTTTCTTT | CASSFRVLGNTEAFF
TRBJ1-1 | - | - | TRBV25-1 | TGTGCCAGCAGTGACTGGCAGCTAGAAGAAGCTTTCTTT | CASSDWQLEEAFF
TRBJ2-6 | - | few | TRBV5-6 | TGTGCCAGCAGTCCTATACAGACTGGGGCCAACGTCCTGACTTTC | CASSPIQTGANVLTF
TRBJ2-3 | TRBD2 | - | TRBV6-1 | TGTGCCAGCAGTAGCGGGAGCAGCACAGATACGCAGTATTTT | CASSSGSSTDTQYF
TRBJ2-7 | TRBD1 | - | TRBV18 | TGTGCCAGCTCACCCCAGGGGGCTGGCTACGAGCAGTACTTC | CASSPQGAGYEQYF
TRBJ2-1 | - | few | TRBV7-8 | TGTGCCAGCAGCCCCGAGGAGGGGGGGTACCTAGGAGATGAGCAGTTCTTC | CASSPEEGGYLGDEQFF
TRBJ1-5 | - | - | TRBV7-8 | TGTGCCAGCAGCTTAGGAACGTCTAGGGGTTATCAGCCCCAGCATTTT | CASSLGTSRGYQPQHF
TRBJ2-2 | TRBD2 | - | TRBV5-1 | TGCGCCAGCTCGGGGGGGTCGGCCGGGGAGCTGTTTTTT | CASSGGSAGELFF
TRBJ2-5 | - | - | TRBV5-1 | TGCGCCAGCAGCTTGGTGGCGGGAGAGACCCAGTACTTC | CASSLVAGETQYF
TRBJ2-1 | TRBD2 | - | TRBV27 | TGTGCCAGCAGTTTGCGGGAGTACTCTGTCGATGAGCAGTTCTTC | CASSLREYSVDEQFF
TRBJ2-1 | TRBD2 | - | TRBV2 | TGTGCCAGCAGCCGTCTGACTAGCGGGGACCATGAGCAGTTCTTC | CASSRLTSGDHEQFF